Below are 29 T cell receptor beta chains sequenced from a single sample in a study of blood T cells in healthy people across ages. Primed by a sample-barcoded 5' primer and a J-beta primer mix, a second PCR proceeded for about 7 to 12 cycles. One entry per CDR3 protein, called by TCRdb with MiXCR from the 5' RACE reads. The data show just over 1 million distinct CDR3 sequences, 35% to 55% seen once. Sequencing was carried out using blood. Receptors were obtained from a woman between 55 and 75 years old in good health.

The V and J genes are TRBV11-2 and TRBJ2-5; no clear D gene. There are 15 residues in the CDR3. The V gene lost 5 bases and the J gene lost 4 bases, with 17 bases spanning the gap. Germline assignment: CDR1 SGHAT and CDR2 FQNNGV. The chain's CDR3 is CASSDDLTYGETQYF. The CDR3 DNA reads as TGTGCCAGCAGCGACGACCTGACATACGGAGAGACCCAGTACTTC.

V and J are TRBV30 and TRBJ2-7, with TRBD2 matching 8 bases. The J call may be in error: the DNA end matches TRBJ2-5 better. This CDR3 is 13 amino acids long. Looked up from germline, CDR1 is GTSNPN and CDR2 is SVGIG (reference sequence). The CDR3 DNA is TGTGCCTGGAGTGGACTAGCGAGGGAGACCCAGTACTTC. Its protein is CAWSGLARETQYF.

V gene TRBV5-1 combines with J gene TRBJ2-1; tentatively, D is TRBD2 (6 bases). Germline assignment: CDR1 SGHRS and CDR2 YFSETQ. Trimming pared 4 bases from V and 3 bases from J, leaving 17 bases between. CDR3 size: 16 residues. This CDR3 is CASSIQWLADYNEQFF. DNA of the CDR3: TGCGCCAGCAGCATCCAGTGGTTAGCGGACTACAATGAGCAGTTCTTC.

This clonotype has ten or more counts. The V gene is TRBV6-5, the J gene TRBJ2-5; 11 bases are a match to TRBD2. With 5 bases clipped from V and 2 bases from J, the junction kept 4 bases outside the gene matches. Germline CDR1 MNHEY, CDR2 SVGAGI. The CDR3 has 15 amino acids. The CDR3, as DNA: TGTGCCAGCAGTACCGGGACTAGCGGACAAGAGACCCAGTACTTC. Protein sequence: CASSTGTSGQETQYF.

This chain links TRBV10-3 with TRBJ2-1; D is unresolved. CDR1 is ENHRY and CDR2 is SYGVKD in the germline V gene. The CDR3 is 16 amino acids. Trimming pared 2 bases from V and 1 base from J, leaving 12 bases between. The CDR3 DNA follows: TGTGCCATCAGTGAGCGATCTGGCGGATCCTACAATGAGCAGTTCTTC. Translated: CAISERSGGSYNEQFF.

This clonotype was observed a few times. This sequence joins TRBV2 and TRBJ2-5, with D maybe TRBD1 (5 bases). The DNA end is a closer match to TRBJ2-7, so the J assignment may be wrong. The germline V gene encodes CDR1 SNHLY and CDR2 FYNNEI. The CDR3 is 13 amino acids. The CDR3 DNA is TGTGCCGCTGAGACAGTATTTCTCGGCGAGCAGTACTTC. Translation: CAAETVFLGEQYF.

This CDR3 is CASSQGSVGGPGEQYF. CDR3 nucleotide sequence: TGTGCCAGCAGCCAAGGGTCGGTGGGAGGGCCAGGCGAGCAGTACTTC. V gene TRBV4-2 combines with J gene TRBJ2-5, with 7 bases aligning to TRBD2. Near its end, the DNA agrees better with TRBJ2-7, so the J call may be wrong. The CDR3 contains 16 residues. CDR1 LGHNA and CDR2 YNFKEQ come from the germline V gene.

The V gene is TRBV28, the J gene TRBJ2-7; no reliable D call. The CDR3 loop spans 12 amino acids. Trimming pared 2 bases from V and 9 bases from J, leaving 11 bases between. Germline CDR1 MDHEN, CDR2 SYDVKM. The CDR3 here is CASSLVPGGQYF. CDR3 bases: TGTGCCAGCAGTTTAGTTCCTGGTGGGCAGTACTTC.

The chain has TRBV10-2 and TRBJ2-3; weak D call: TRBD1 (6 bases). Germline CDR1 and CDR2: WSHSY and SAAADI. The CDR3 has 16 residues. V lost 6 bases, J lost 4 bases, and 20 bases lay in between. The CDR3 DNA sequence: TGCGCCAGCAGAGAGACAATACAGGGTTGGGCAGATACGCAGTATTTT. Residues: CASRETIQGWADTQYF.

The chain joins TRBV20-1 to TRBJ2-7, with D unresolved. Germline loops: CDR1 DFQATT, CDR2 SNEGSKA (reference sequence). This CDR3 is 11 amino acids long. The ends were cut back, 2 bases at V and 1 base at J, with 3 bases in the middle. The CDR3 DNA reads TGCAGTGCTAGACAGTCCTACGAGCAGTACTTC. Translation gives CSARQSYEQYF.

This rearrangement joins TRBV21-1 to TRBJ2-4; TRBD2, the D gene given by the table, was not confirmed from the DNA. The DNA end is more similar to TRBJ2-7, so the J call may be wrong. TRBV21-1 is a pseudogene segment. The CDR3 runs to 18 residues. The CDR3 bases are TGTGCCAGCAGCACTCGTTCTTACCTTGGGAGGGAAGGGTACGAGCAGTACTTC. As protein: CASSTRSYLGREGYEQYF.

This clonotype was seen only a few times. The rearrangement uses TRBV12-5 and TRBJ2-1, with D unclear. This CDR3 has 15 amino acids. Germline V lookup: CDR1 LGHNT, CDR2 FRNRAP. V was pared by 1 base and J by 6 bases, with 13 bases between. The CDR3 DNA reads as TGTGCTAGTGGTTTGGACCGACTGAAGCGCAATGAGCAGTTCTTC. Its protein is CASGLDRLKRNEQFF.

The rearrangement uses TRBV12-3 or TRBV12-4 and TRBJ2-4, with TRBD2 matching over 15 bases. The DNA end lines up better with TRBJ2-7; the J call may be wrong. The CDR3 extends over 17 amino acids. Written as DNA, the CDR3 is TGTGCCAGCAGTTTAGCCGGACTAGCGGGAGGGCCCTACGAGCAGTACTTC. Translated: CASSLAGLAGGPYEQYF.

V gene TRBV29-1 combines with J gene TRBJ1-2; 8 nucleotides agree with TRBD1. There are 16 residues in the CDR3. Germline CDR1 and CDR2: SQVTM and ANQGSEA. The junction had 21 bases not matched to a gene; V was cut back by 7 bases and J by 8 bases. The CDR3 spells CSALPPRMDRARGYTF. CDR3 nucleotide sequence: TGCAGCGCACTTCCGCCACGAATGGACAGGGCCCGGGGCTACACCTTC.

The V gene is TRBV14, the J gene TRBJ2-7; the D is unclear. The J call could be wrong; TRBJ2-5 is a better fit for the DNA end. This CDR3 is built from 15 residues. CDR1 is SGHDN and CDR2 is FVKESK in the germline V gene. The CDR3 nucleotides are TGTGCCAGCAGCCAAGATAGGAGCCCCGGGGAGACCCAGTACTTC. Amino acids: CASSQDRSPGETQYF.

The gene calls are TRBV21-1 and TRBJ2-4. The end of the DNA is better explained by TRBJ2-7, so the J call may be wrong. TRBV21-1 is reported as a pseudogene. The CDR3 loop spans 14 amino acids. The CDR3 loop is CASSKEVAFYEQYF. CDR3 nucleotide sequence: TGTGCCAGCAGCAAAGAGGTAGCTTTCTACGAGCAGTACTTC.

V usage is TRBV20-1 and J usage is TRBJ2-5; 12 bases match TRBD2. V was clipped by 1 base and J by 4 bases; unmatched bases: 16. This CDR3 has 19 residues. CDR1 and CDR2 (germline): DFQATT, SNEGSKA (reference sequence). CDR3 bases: TGCAGTGCTAGAGGATTGTCTAGCGGGAGGGCTTGGGGAGGAGAGACCCAGTACTTC. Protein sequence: CSARGLSSGRAWGGETQYF.

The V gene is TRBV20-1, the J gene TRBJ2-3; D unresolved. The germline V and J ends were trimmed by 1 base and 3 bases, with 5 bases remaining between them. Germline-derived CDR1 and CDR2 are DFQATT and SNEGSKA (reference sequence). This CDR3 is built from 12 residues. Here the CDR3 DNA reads TGCAGTGCTAGAGTGCCTACAGATACGCAGTATTTT. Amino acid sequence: CSARVPTDTQYF.

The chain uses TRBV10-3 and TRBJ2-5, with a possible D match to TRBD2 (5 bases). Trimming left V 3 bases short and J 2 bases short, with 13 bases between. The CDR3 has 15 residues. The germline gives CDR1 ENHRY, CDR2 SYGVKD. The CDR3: CAISEARRGQETQYF. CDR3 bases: TGTGCCATCAGTGAAGCCAGGAGAGGGCAAGAGACCCAGTACTTC.

CDR3 sequence: CSATRARSTGELFF. In DNA, the CDR3 is TGCAGTGCTACGCGGGCGCGGAGCACCGGGGAGCTGTTTTTT. The J gene is TRBJ2-2, the V gene TRBV20-1; a possible D gene is TRBD2 (5 bases). V was shortened by 4 bases and J by 4 bases, with 13 bases between the two germline ends. This CDR3 region has 14 residues. CDR1 is DFQATT, CDR2 SNEGSKA, per germline (reference sequence).

The CDR3 DNA sequence: TGCAGTGCTAGCCCCCTGGGACAGCAAGAGACCCAGTACTTC. Translation gives CSASPLGQQETQYF. This chain connects TRBV20-1 to TRBJ2-5, with 7 bases identical to TRBD1. Germline trimming cut 3 bases from V and 2 bases from J; bases unmatched to any gene: 6. The V gene's germline CDR1 is DFQATT and CDR2 SNEGSKA (reference sequence). The length of the CDR3 is 14 residues.

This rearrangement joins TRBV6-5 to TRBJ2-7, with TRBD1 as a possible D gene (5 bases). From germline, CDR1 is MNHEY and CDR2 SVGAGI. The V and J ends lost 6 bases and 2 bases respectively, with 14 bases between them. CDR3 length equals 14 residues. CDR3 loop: CASRATGSTYEQYF. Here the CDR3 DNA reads TGTGCCAGCAGGGCTACAGGATCAACCTACGAGCAGTACTTC.

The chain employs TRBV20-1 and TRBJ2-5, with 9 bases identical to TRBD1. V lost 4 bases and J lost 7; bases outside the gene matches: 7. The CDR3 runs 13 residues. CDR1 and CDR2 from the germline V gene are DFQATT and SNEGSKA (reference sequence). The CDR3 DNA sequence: TGCAGTGCTACACCCGGGACAGGGTGGACCCAGTACTTC. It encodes CSATPGTGWTQYF.

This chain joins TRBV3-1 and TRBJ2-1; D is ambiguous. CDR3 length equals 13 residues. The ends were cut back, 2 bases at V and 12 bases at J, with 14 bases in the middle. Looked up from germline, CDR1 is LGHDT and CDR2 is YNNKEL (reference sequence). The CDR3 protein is CASSQYLGLGQFF. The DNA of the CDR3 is TGTGCCAGCAGCCAATACCTAGGTCTAGGGCAGTTCTTC.

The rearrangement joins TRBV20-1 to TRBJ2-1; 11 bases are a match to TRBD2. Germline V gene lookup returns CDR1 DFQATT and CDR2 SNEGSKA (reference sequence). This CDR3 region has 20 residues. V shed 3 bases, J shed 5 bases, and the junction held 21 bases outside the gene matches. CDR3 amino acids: CSASQVRVAGGPDMNNEQFF. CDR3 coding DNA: TGCAGTGCTAGCCAGGTACGGGTAGCGGGAGGGCCGGATATGAACAATGAGCAGTTCTTC.

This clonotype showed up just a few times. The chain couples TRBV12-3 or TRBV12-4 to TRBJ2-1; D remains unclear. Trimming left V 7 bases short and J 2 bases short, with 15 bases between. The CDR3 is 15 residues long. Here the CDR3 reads CASTLLGATYNEQFF. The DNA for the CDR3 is TGTGCCAGCACCCTGCTTGGTGCTACCTACAATGAGCAGTTCTTC.

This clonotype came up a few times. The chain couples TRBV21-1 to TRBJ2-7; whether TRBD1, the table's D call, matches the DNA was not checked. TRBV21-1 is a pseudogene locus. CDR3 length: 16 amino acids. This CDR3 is CASSKAARGIPYEQYF. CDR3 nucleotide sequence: TGTGCCAGCAGCAAAGCTGCCAGGGGAATACCCTACGAGCAGTACTTC.

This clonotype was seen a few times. The chain's CDR3 is CSAEKRGTLWGTEAFF. CDR3 bases: TGCAGCGCCGAGAAGAGGGGGACCTTGTGGGGCACTGAAGCTTTCTTT. The V call is TRBV29-1, the J call TRBJ1-1, with D perhaps TRBD1 (6 bases). The V gene's germline CDR1 is SQVTM and CDR2 ANQGSEA. The V gene lost 7 bases and the J gene lost 4 bases, with 25 bases spanning the gap. This CDR3 contains 16 residues.

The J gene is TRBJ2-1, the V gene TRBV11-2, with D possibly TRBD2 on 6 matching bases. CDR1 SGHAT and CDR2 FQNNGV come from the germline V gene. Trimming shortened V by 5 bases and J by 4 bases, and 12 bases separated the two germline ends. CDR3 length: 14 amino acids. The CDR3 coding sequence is TGTGCCAGCAGCAGAGGGACTGAATACAATGAGCAGTTCTTC. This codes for CASSRGTEYNEQFF.